The following is a TCR beta chain sequence with its context. These data come from a study of T cell changes during pregnancy in multiple sclerosis. The CDR3 length is 15 residues. V gave up 1 base and J gave up 2 bases, with 9 bases separating them. From germline, CDR1 is SEHNR and CDR2 FQNEAQ (reference sequence). The data were produced by immunoSEQ multiplex PCR, yet TCRdb's version contains in-frame clones alone and is incomplete. The data show tens of thousands of clones, about 90% seen once. The receptor's source is a female donor with multiple sclerosis, enrolled in a pregnancy study. The material was CD4+ T cells from peripheral blood mononuclear cells, obtained in the third trimester of pregnancy. The chain combines TRBV7-9 with TRBJ1-5; D not certain. CDR3 in amino acids: CASSLESGRNQPQHF. DNA for the CDR3: TGTGCCAGCAGCTTAGAGTCAGGTCGCAATCAGCCCCAGCATTTT.